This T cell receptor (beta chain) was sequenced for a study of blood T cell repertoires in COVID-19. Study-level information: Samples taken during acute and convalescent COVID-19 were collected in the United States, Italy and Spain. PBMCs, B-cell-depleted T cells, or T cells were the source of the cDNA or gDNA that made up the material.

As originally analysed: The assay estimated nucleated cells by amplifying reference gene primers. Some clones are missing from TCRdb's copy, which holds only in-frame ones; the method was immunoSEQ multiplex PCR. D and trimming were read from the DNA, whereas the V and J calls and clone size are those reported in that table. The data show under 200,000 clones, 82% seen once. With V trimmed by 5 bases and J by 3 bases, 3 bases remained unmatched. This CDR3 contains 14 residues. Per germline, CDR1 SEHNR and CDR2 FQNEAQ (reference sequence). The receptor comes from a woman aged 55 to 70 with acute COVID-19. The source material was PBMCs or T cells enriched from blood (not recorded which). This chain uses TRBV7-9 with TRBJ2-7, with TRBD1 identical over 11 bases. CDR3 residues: CASSQDRGHYEQYF. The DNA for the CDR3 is TGTGCCAGCAGCCAGGACAGGGGGCACTACGAGCAGTACTTC.